The rows below give T cell receptor beta chains drawn from one sample of a study of T cells in Graves' hyperthyroidism and ophthalmopathy. TCRdb reprocessed the multiplex PCR reads with MiXCR, giving one entry per CDR3 protein. The table shows 450,000 to 700,000 distinct CDR3 sequences, with about 43% occurring only once. The sample taken for sequencing was peripheral blood or thyroid tissue (not recorded which). The receptors shown here come from a young woman with Graves' hyperthyroidism. Each CDR3 is given with its conserved first and last residue. Each record gives: J gene, clone size, V gene, D gene, CDR3 length, CDR3 protein, CDR3 DNA. The D gene is left open where the match is weak. A row's size may be missing; if present it is once, few, many or a size class.

>TRBJ1-4|many|TRBV7-8|NA|12
CASSARTGKLFF
TGTGCCAGCAGCGCCCGCACCGGAAAACTGTTTTTT
>TRBJ2-5|NA|TRBV29-1|NA|11
CSVAEKETQYF
TGCAGCGTAGCGGAGAAAGAGACCCAGTACTTC
>TRBJ2-3|few|TRBV29-1|NA|15
CSVEPEAGDTDTQYF
TGCAGCGTTGAACCAGAGGCAGGGGACACAGATACGCAGTATTTT
>TRBJ1-1|many|TRBV3-1|NA|13
CASSHDQGTEAFF
TGTGCCAGCAGCCACGACCAAGGCACTGAAGCTTTCTTT
>TRBJ2-1|NA|TRBV29-1|TRBD1|14
CSVEDQGAYNEQFF
TGCAGCGTTGAAGATCAGGGGGCCTACAATGAGCAGTTCTTC
>TRBJ2-7|NA|TRBV20-1|NA|13
CSATGLPFAEQYF
TGCAGCGCCACCGGACTCCCTTTTGCCGAGCAGTACTTC
>TRBJ2-1|NA|TRBV7-6|NA|16
CASSLGPGPTYNEQFF
TGTGCCAGCAGCTTAGGGCCGGGACCTACCTACAATGAGCAGTTCTTC
>TRBJ2-3|NA|TRBV7-2|TRBD2|16
CASSGSLAASTDTQYF
TGTGCCAGCAGCGGCTCACTAGCGGCAAGCACAGATACGCAGTATTTT
>TRBJ1-5|NA|TRBV24-1|TRBD1|16
CATSGPETGSGQPQHF
TGTGCCACCAGTGGGCCGGAGACAGGGAGCGGTCAGCCCCAGCATTTT
>TRBJ1-1|many|TRBV7-8|NA|15
CASSLVWGQGAEAFF
TGTGCCAGCAGCTTAGTTTGGGGGCAAGGGGCTGAAGCTTTCTTT
>TRBJ2-7|many|TRBV6-1|TRBD1|16
CASSDLGQQFNYEQYF
TGTGCCAGCAGCGACCTGGGACAGCAGTTTAACTACGAGCAGTACTTC
>TRBJ1-3|NA|TRBV9|NA|15
CANSAQRDSGNTIYF
TGTGCCAACAGCGCTCAGCGGGACTCTGGAAACACCATATATTTT
>TRBJ2-1|NA|TRBV24-1|NA|16
CATSDLLGSPYNEQFF
TGTGCCACCAGTGATTTGCTCGGATCCCCCTACAATGAGCAGTTCTTC
>TRBJ1-5|many|TRBV20-1|NA|14
CSALDRNSYQPQHF
TGCAGTGCTTTAGACAGAAACTCTTATCAGCCCCAGCATTTT
>TRBJ1-2|NA|TRBV7-9|NA|14
CASSYGPGPNGYTF
TGTGCCAGCAGCTATGGTCCGGGCCCCAATGGCTACACCTTC
>TRBJ2-7|NA|TRBV20-1|NA|13
CSARDERGYEQYF
TGCAGTGCTAGAGATGAGAGGGGGTACGAGCAGTACTTC